Here is one TCR beta chain with its context. Its cognate antigen has yet to be identified. Base qualities are not recorded, but no much larger clone differs from it by a single base. This sample was included in a study of CD8+ T cells in alopecia areata (dated by TCRdb to the late 2010s). Regarding the research as a whole: Treated patients were enrolled in an open-label pilot trial of oral tofacitinib, 5 to 10 mg twice daily, for moderate-to-severe alopecia areata. Tofacitinib was given for 6 to 18 months, followed by 6 months of follow-up off drug to assess delayed response and recurrence. For the treated patients, the SALT score, which quantifies what percentage of scalp surface area is affected, served as the measure of disease severity. The study used high-throughput TCRbeta sequencing to examine T cell clonal expansion in alopecia areata, in both the C3H/HeJ mouse model and human patients. Human TCRbeta sequencing covered scalp tissue and sorted CD4+ and CD8+ peripheral blood T cells from patchy and totalis/universalis alopecia areata patients and healthy controls. Tofacitinib-treated patients had biopsies at baseline and at 4 and 24 weeks of treatment, with a later scalp biopsy in several patients. Scalp clonality was compared among normal scalp (n=4), patchy alopecia areata scalp (n=8), and alopecia totalis/universalis scalp (n=8). RNA was obtained with the PAXgene miRNA kit for fixed scalp, the miRNeasy kit for PBMCs, and the RNeasy kit for mouse skin. Amplification of TCRbeta CDR3 regions was done by immunoSEQ multiplex PCR using 35 Vbeta forward primers and 13 Jbeta reverse primers. Points the paper makes about the study in general: Because the treated cohort was small and had just a single nonresponder, larger studies are needed to establish links between baseline CD8+ expansion and response. Unlike mouse skin, which is dominated by gammadelta T cells, normal human skin has resident alphabeta T cells that are also sequenced, and this complicates analysis of the scalp TCR repertoire. Many expanded lesional clones were found to persist in scalp and blood during tofacitinib treatment, and relapse after treatment cessation may be partly explained by this persistence. With tofacitinib, both scalp clonality and the number of expanded CD8+ clones among the top 100 scalp clones went down significantly. Higher clonality and more expanded CD8+ clones were observed in lesional scalp than in normal scalp, particularly in alopecia totalis/universalis, a finding suggestive of antigenic drive. Shared TCR sequences between patients were less evident than in mice, which may be partly attributable to HLA diversity in the patient population.

Trimming leaves V shorter by 2 bases and J shorter by 7 bases, with the junction holding 3 bases beyond the gene matches. The germline V gene encodes CDR1 SEHNR and CDR2 FQNEAQ (reference sequence). Including cysteine and phenylalanine, the CDR3 has 14 amino acids. Just the 42-base CDR3 DNA is kept, in frame starting at base 1. The time point tag for this specimen amounts to: 4 weeks on oral tofacitinib. Sample treatment or condition, as interpreted from the label and publication: oral pan-JAK inhibitor, 5-10 mg twice daily. From alopecia areata patients, peripheral blood was collected along with lesional scalp punch biopsies. PBMCs were isolated by density centrifugation and stained for CD3, CD4 and CD8, after which CD4+ and CD8+ T cells were sorted on a FACSAria. The library relied on the immunoSEQ multiplex PCR assay. RNA was extracted from all samples and reverse transcribed into cDNA as template for TCR sequencing. First-strand cDNA was synthesized using SuperScript III with a 2:1 mix of oligo-dT and random hexamers. Amplification bias was assessed with a synthetic immune receptor repertoire, and residual bias was removed computationally. Per the original workflow: Raw reads were preprocessed to remove errors, and CDR3 was defined according to IMGT conventions as the region from the conserved cysteine to phenylalanine. Clonality was calculated as 1 minus Shannon entropy normalized by log2 of the number of productive unique TCRs. Scalp TCRbeta sequences were cross-referenced with sorted blood CD4 and CD8 repertoires so that the CD4 or CD8 identity of scalp clones could be inferred. Drawn from immuneACCESS, this table holds only the in-frame rearrangements with V and J called that TCRdb kept. Clones are partly lost; checked studies trace under half to an unresolved V gene and leave the rest unexplained. The V and J calls and clone size were taken over from that table, and D and trimming were inferred from the DNA. A total of over 200,000 clones appear in this sample, 64% of them only once. More than 3.5% of the sample rests with the top ten.

The V and J segments used are TRBV7-9 and TRBJ2-1, with 9 junctional bases fitting TRBD1. The receptor comes from a human donor with alopecia areata. Sample: CD4+ T cells sorted from blood, taken at week 4, from a patient treated with tofacitinib. The bases are TGTGCCAGCAGCTTATCGGGACAGGGAAATGAGCAGTTCTTC. Its translation is CASSLSGQGNEQFF.